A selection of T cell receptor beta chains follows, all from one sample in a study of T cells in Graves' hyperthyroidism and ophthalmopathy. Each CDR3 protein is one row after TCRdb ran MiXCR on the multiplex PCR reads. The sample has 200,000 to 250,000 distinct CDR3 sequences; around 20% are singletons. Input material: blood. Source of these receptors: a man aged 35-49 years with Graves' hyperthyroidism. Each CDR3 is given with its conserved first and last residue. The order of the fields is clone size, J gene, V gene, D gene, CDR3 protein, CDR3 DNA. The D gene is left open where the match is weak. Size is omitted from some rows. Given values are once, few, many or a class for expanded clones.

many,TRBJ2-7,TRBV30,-,CAWSVLGNEQYF,TGTGCCTGGAGTGTACTCGGTAACGAGCAGTACTTC
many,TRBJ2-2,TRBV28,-,CASIGGPNANTGELFF,TGTGCCAGCATCGGGGGGCCGAACGCGAACACCGGGGAGCTGTTTTTT
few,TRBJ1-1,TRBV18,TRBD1,CASSQGVDNTEAFF,TGTGCCAGCTCCCAGGGGGTTGATAACACTGAAGCTTTCTTT
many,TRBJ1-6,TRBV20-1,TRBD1,CSARESGQGYSPLHF,TGCAGTGCTAGAGAGTCGGGACAGGGTTATTCACCCCTCCACTTT
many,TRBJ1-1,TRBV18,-,CASSPKDRHLF,TGTGCCAGCTCACCAAAAGATCGACATCTCTTT
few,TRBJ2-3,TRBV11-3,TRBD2,CASSTGTSGGADTQYF,TGTGCCAGCAGCACCGGGACTAGCGGGGGGGCAGATACGCAGTATTTT
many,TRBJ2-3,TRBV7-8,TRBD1,CASSLHRDRVLRMADTQYF,TGTGCCAGCAGCTTACACCGGGACAGGGTCCTTAGGATGGCAGATACGCAGTATTTT
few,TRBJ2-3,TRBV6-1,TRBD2,CASSSRASGGSTDTQYF,TGTGCCAGCAGCTCCCGGGCTAGCGGGGGGAGCACAGATACGCAGTATTTT
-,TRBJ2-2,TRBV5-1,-,CASGSGAMNTGELFF,TGCGCCAGCGGTTCGGGAGCAATGAACACCGGGGAGCTGTTTTTT
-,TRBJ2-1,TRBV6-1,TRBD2,CASSGGTSGGAWEQFF,TGTGCCAGCAGTGGAGGGACTAGCGGGGGGGCATGGGAGCAGTTCTTC
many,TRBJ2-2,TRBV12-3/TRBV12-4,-,CASSLRAGHTGELFF,TGTGCCAGCAGTTTGAGGGCGGGGCACACCGGGGAGCTGTTTTTT
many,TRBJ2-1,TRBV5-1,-,CASSFGQIYNEQFF,TGCGCCAGCAGCTTTGGACAAATCTACAATGAGCAGTTCTTC
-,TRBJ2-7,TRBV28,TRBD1,CASSFGTGGRQYF,TGTGCCAGCAGTTTCGGGACAGGGGGCCGGCAGTACTTC
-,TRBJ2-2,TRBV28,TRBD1,CASMQGDTGEPFF,TGTGCCAGCATGCAGGGGGACACCGGGGAGCCGTTTTTT
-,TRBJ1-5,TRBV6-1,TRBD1,CASSPGGQGKQPQHF,TGTGCCAGCAGTCCCGGGGGACAGGGAAAGCAGCCCCAGCATTTT
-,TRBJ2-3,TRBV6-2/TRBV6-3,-,CASSMAGVADTQYF,TGTGCCAGCAGTATGGCAGGGGTGGCAGATACGCAGTATTTT
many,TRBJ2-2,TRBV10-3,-,CATQGLGNTGELFF,TGTGCCACCCAGGGCTTAGGGAACACCGGGGAGCTGTTTTTT
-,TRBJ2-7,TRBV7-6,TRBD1,CASSPGQGKTYEQYF,TGTGCCAGCAGTCCGGGACAGGGCAAAACCTACGAGCAGTACTTC
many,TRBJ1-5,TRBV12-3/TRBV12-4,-,CASTLTGSDLPQHF,TGTGCCAGCACCCTAACAGGTTCGGATCTCCCCCAGCATTTT
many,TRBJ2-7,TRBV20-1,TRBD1,CSAQGAGGYYEQYF,TGCAGTGCGCAAGGGGCAGGGGGATACTACGAGCAGTACTTC
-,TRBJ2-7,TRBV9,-,CASSVQGHSYEQYF,TGTGCCAGCAGCGTCCAAGGGCACAGCTACGAGCAGTACTTC
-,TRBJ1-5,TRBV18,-,CASSPQGQAGWSRPQHF,TGTGCCAGCTCACCACAGGGGCAAGCCGGGTGGTCGCGGCCCCAGCATTTT